The T cell receptor (beta chain) described here comes from a study of T-cell memory formation after mild COVID-19. Findings of the study overall: What remained unconfirmed was the SARS-CoV-2 specificity of second-wave clones peaking on day 37.

TCRdb used MiXCR to reprocess the 5' RACE reads, holding one entry per CDR3 protein. The table shows about 340,000 distinct CDR3 sequences, with under 15% occurring only once. This CDR3 has 14 amino acids. Germline V lookup: CDR1 SGHRS, CDR2 YFSETQ. Trimming at V came to 0 bases and at J to 8 bases, leaving 7 bases not matched to a gene. Turning to this clonotype: Its antigen is not identified.

The sequenced material came from PBMCs or a T cell subset sorted from them (not recorded which). The receptor's source is a man younger than 30 who had mild COVID-19 (a few samples of this study predate the infection). Cell type and time point are not known. The chain is built from TRBV5-1 and TRBJ1-2; 7 bases map to TRBD1. The CDR3 is CASSLAGQTEGYTF. The CDR3 DNA reads as TGCGCCAGCAGCTTGGCGGGACAGACCGAGGGCTACACCTTC.